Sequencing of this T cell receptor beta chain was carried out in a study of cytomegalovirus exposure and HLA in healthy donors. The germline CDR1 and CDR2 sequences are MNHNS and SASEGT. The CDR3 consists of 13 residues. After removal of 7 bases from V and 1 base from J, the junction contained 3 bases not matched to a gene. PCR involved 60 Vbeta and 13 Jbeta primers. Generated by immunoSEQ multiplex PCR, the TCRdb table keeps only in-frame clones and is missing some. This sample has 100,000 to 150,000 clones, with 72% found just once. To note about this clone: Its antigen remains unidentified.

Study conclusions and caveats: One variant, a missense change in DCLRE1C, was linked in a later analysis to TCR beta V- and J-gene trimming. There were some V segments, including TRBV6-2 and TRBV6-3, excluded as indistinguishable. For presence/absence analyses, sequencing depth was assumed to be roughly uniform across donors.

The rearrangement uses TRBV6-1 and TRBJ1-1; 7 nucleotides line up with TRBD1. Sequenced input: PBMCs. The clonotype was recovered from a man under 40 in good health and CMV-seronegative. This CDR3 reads CASIRGPNTEAFF. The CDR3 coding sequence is TGTGCCAGCATTAGGGGGCCGAACACTGAAGCTTTCTTT.